Presented here are 12 T cell receptor beta chains from one specimen sequenced in a study of CD8+ T cells in alopecia areata. Sequencing templates came from extracted RNA that was reverse transcribed into cDNA. TCRdb's copy holds only in-frame clones and misses some; the assay was immunoSEQ multiplex PCR. The sample has 150,000 or so clones, around 60% seen once; the top ten hold roughly 6.5%. Sequenced material: CD4+ T cells sorted from blood, taken at week 0. The receptors were gathered from a human donor with alopecia areata.

The J gene is TRBJ2-3, the V gene TRBV20-1; D is unresolved. This CDR3 has 11 amino acids. Looked up from germline, CDR1 is DFQATT and CDR2 is SNEGSKA (reference sequence). Trimming removed 5 bases from V and 1 base from J, with 4 bases in between. The CDR3 here is CSAEGTDTQYF. The CDR3 bases are TGCAGTGCTGAGGGCACAGATACGCAGTATTTT.

This clone was picked up a small number of times. The chain couples TRBV10-3 to TRBJ1-1; 11 nucleotides agree with TRBD1. The length of the CDR3 is 15 residues. Germline CDR1 and CDR2: ENHRY and SYGVKD. V shed 0 bases, J shed 9 bases, and the junction held 6 bases outside the gene matches. The CDR3, as DNA: TGTGCCATCAGTGAGTCCTGGACAGGGGGCAGCCAAGCTTTCTTT. Its translation is CAISESWTGGSQAFF.

This chain uses TRBV19 with TRBJ2-1; no definite D call. V was cut by 4 bases and J by 7 bases, with 2 bases left in between. This CDR3 is 10 amino acids long. Germline V gives CDR1 LNHDA, CDR2 SQIVND (reference sequence). This chain's CDR3 is CASSKNEQFF. The CDR3 DNA is TGTGCCAGTAGTAAAAATGAGCAGTTCTTC. Looking up the rest from reference TRBV19 and TRBJ2-1 gives the full variable domain: DGGITQSPKYLFRKEGQNVTLSCEQNLNHDAMYWYRQDPGQGLRLIYYSQIVNDFQKGDIAEGYSVSREKKESFPLTVTSAQKNPTAFYLCASSKNEQFFGPGTRLTVL.

The V gene is TRBV6-5, the J gene TRBJ2-7; D call uncertain. V lost 4 bases, J lost 0 bases, and 7 bases lay in between. The CDR3 runs 13 residues. CDR1 and CDR2 from the germline V gene are MNHEY and SVGAGI. CDR3 DNA sequence: TGTGCCAGCAGTTCCCCACGCTCCTACGAGCAGTACTTC. Protein sequence: CASSSPRSYEQYF.

Only a few counts were recorded for this clone. The rearrangement links TRBV7-8 to TRBJ1-5; TRBD1 might be the D (6 bases). V lost 3 bases and J lost 7, with 10 bases in between. The CDR3 has 13 amino acids. CDR1 and CDR2 (germline): SGHVS, FQNEAQ. The CDR3 sequence is CASSLEGGQPQHF. In nucleotides, the CDR3 is TGTGCCAGCAGCTTGGAGGGGGGACAGCCCCAGCATTTT. Using reference TRBV7-8 and TRBJ1-5 for the parts outside the CDR3, the full variable domain is GAGVSQSPRYKVAKRGQDVALRCDPISGHVSLFWYQQALGQGPEFLTYFQNEAQLDKSGLPSDRFFAERPEGSVSTLKIQRTQQEDSAVYLCASSLEGGQPQHFGDGTRLSIL.

This clone was counted once. V and J are TRBV27 and TRBJ2-7, with 7 bases aligning to TRBD1. V lost 5 bases to trimming and J lost 6 bases; unmatched junction nucleotides: 13. The CDR3 has 15 amino acids. Germline V gene lookup returns CDR1 MNHEY and CDR2 SMNVEV (reference sequence). CDR3 sequence reads: CASSPDRVPLGEQYF. CDR3 nucleotides: TGTGCCAGCAGTCCTGACAGGGTGCCCCTTGGCGAGCAGTACTTC.

CDR3 amino acids: CAWTRQGTGELFF. The CDR3, as DNA: TGTGCCTGGACCCGACAGGGGACCGGGGAGCTGTTTTTT. This chain joins TRBV30 and TRBJ2-2; TRBD1 matches at 8 bases. The CDR3 covers 13 residues. Unmatched junction bases numbered 3, after V lost 4 bases and J lost 5 bases. Per the germline V gene, CDR1 is GTSNPN and CDR2 is SVGIG (reference sequence).

As for this clone: Additional DNA sequences in this sample encode the identical CDR3. The V call is TRBV6-5, the J call TRBJ2-6; D is uncertain. Trimming stripped 2 bases from V and 2 bases from J, with 1 base between. The CDR3 totals 13 residues. CDR1 and CDR2 (germline): MNHEY, SVGAGI. CDR3 protein: CASSYPGANVLTF. As DNA, the CDR3 is TGTGCCAGCAGTTACCCTGGGGCCAACGTCCTGACTTTC.

V and J are TRBV6-5 and TRBJ2-7; D could derive from TRBD1 or TRBD2 (5 bases each). In germline, CDR1 is MNHEY, CDR2 SVGAGI. Trimming removed 10 bases from V and 2 bases from J, with 15 bases in between. The CDR3 has 13 residues. CDR3 amino acids: CATADKNTYEQYF. In nucleotides, the CDR3 is TGTGCCACAGCGGACAAAAACACCTACGAGCAGTACTTC.

V gene TRBV7-6 combines with J gene TRBJ2-5; the match to TRBD2 covers 10 bases. Germline V gene data show CDR1 as SGHVS and CDR2 as FNYEAQ. CDR3 length: 17 residues. V lost 3 bases to trimming and J lost 5 bases; unmatched junction nucleotides: 12. CDR3 DNA sequence: TGTGCCAGCAGCTTTATTCTAGCGGGGGCCCCCGGCGAGACCCAGTACTTC. Encoded protein: CASSFILAGAPGETQYF.

The rearrangement joins TRBV18 to TRBJ2-7, with no clear D. Trimming took off 5 bases at V and 9 bases at J, with 14 bases between the two ends. The CDR3 covers 12 residues. The germline V gene has CDR1 KGHSH and CDR2 LQKENI. In DNA, the CDR3 is TGTGCCAGCTCAACCGCCTCCCTGGGGCAGTACTTC. It yields the protein CASSTASLGQYF.

The chain combines TRBV6-4 with TRBJ1-1, with D possibly matching TRBD1 (6 bases). The V and J ends lost 3 bases and 12 bases respectively, with 14 bases between them. Per germline, CDR1 MRHNA and CDR2 SNTAGT. This CDR3 comprises 12 residues. DNA of the CDR3: TGTGCCAGCAGTGATCACGGGGGCGCAACTTTCTTT. Amino acid sequence: CASSDHGGATFF.